Below, 20 T cell receptor beta chains from the same sample are listed, as sequenced in a study of cytomegalovirus exposure and HLA in healthy donors. In the PCR, 60 Vbeta and 13 Jbeta primers were used. TCRdb's copy holds only in-frame clones and misses some; the assay was immunoSEQ multiplex PCR. The top ten clones hold nearly 5% of a sample with 120,000 to 150,000 clones, approximately 77% of them seen once. The sequenced sample was PBMCs. The receptors come from a woman in her forties or fifties in good health and CMV-seronegative.

The chain links TRBV7-2 to TRBJ1-1, with 9 bases that match TRBD1. V lost 5 bases and J lost 4; bases outside the gene matches: 14. CDR3 size: 17 residues. Germline CDR1 and CDR2: SGHTA and FQGNSA. Here the CDR3 DNA reads TGTGCCAGCAGCCCCCGGGACAGGGTGGGTTGGGGCACTGAAGCTTTCTTT. This translates into CASSPRDRVGWGTEAFF.

This sequence joins TRBV20-1 and TRBJ2-7; D is unresolved. This CDR3 has 11 amino acids. Trimming removed 6 bases from V and 2 bases from J, with 8 bases in between. In germline, CDR1 is DFQATT, CDR2 SNEGSKA (reference sequence). The CDR3 spells CSAEATYEQYF. For the CDR3, the DNA is TGCAGTGCCGAGGCGACCTACGAGCAGTACTTC.

This clone was detected a few times. The chain is built from TRBV6-5 and TRBJ1-2; tentative D call: TRBD1 (6 bases). From germline, CDR1 is MNHEY and CDR2 SVGAGI. This CDR3 comprises 14 residues. Trimming left V 6 bases short and J 2 bases short, with 13 bases between. CDR3 in amino acids: CASRDNRVNYGYTF. As DNA, the CDR3 is TGTGCCAGCAGGGATAACAGGGTAAACTATGGCTACACCTTC.

This clone occurred once. The chain employs TRBV5-4 and TRBJ1-2, with 8 bases identical to TRBD1. The junction had 4 bases not matched to a gene; V was cut back by 2 bases and J by 4 bases. CDR3 length equals 14 residues. Germline V gives CDR1 SGHNT, CDR2 YYREEE (reference sequence). CDR3 in amino acids: CASSFDRGFYGYTF. DNA of the CDR3: TGTGCCAGCAGCTTCGACAGGGGTTTCTATGGCTACACCTTC.

The chain joins TRBV18 to TRBJ1-2; 8 bases fit TRBD1. From germline, CDR1 is KGHSH and CDR2 LQKENI. This CDR3 has 16 amino acids. With 4 bases clipped from V and 8 bases from J, the junction kept 15 bases outside the gene matches. DNA for the CDR3: TGTGCCAGCTCACTCCGGGACAGGAACGCCCTGGAGGGCTACACCTTC. Its protein product is CASSLRDRNALEGYTF. The variable domain in full, with the rest retrieved from reference TRBV18 and TRBJ1-2, is NAGVMQNPRHLVRRRGQEARLRCSPMKGHSHVYWYRQLPEEGLKFMVYLQKENIIDESGMPKERFSAEFPKEGPSILRIQQVVRGDSAAYFCASSLRDRNALEGYTFGSGTRLTVV.

The J gene is TRBJ2-5, the V gene TRBV11-3; TRBD1 agrees at 7 bases. The CDR3 extends over 15 amino acids. CDR1 and CDR2 from the germline V gene are SGHNT and YENEEA. Trimming at V came to 3 bases and at J to 2 bases, leaving 6 bases not matched to a gene. The CDR3 DNA is TGTGCCAGCAGCTTGCACGCAGGGGGTCAAGAGACCCAGTACTTC. Its translation: CASSLHAGGQETQYF.

The V gene is TRBV4-2, the J gene TRBJ1-1, with D perhaps TRBD1 (5 bases). This CDR3 is built from 14 residues. The V gene's germline CDR1 is LGHNA and CDR2 YNFKEQ. Trimming shortened V by 0 bases and J by 7 bases, and 12 bases separated the two germline ends. CDR3 region: CASSQDGGRGEAFF. DNA for the CDR3: TGTGCCAGCAGCCAAGACGGGGGGAGGGGTGAAGCTTTCTTT.

This rearrangement joins TRBV13 to TRBJ1-4, with D maybe TRBD1 (5 bases). V lost 2 bases and J lost 7, with 20 bases in between. The CDR3 is made up of 17 amino acids. Germline assignment: CDR1 PRHDT and CDR2 FYEKMQ (reference sequence). CDR3 sequence reads: CASSLSFGDQGGEKLFF. For the CDR3, the DNA is TGTGCCAGCAGCTTAAGTTTCGGGGACCAGGGAGGTGAAAAACTGTTTTTT. Full variable domain (outside the CDR3, taken from reference TRBV13 and TRBJ1-4): AAGVIQSPRHLIKEKRETATLKCYPIPRHDTVYWYQQGPGQDPQFLISFYEKMQSDKGSIPDRFSAQQFSDYHSELNMSSLELGDSALYFCASSLSFGDQGGEKLFFGSGTQLSVL.

This chain connects TRBV7-3 to TRBJ2-1; 10 positions agree with TRBD1. This CDR3 contains 16 residues. Germline CDR1 reads SGHTA; CDR2 reads FQGTGA. Trimming at V came to 5 bases and at J to 4 bases, leaving 8 bases not matched to a gene. The CDR3 loop reads CASSQGPGQGYNEQFF. The CDR3 nucleotides are TGTGCCAGCAGCCAAGGTCCGGGACAGGGGTACAATGAGCAGTTCTTC. Full variable domain (outside the CDR3, taken from reference TRBV7-3 and TRBJ2-1): GAGVSQTPSNKVTEKGKYVELRCDPISGHTALYWYRQSLGQGPEFLIYFQGTGAADDSGLPNDRFFAVRPEGSVSTLKIQRTERGDSAVYLCASSQGPGQGYNEQFFGPGTRLTVL.

The chain combines TRBV7-2 with TRBJ1-1; the D gene is possibly TRBD1 (6 bases). The CDR3 has 14 residues. The V and J ends lost 3 bases and 4 bases respectively, with 12 bases between them. CDR1 is SGHTA, CDR2 FQGNSA, per germline. CDR3 DNA sequence: TGTGCCAGCAGCTTTCTAGGCAGGGGCACTGAAGCTTTCTTT. It specifies CASSFLGRGTEAFF.

This clone was detected only once. V is TRBV30 and J is TRBJ1-5; D might be TRBD1 (5 bases). Germline V gives CDR1 GTSNPN, CDR2 SVGIG (reference sequence). The V and J ends lost 3 bases and 5 bases respectively, with 14 bases between them. This CDR3 is 14 amino acids long. The CDR3 coding sequence is TGTGCCTGGAGAACGCCGGGGGGTGATCAGCCCCAGCATTTT. Protein sequence: CAWRTPGGDQPQHF. Based on the CDR3 plus reference TRBV30 and TRBJ1-5, the full variable domain is SQTIHQWPATLVQPVGSPLSLECTVEGTSNPNLYWYRQAAGRGLQLLFYSVGIGQISSEVPQNLSASRPQDRQFILSSKKLLLSDSGFYLCAWRTPGGDQPQHFGDGTRLSIL.

The J gene is TRBJ1-4, the V gene TRBV5-1; 9 nucleotides match TRBD1. Germline V gene data show CDR1 as SGHRS and CDR2 as YFSETQ. The CDR3 totals 16 residues. J was trimmed by 8 bases and V by 0 bases; bases with no gene match: 8. CDR3 region: CASSLGQGGFEEKLFF. The CDR3 region has the DNA TGCGCCAGCAGCTTGGGACAGGGGGGTTTTGAAGAAAAACTGTTTTTT.

The chain recombines TRBV27 with TRBJ1-4; the D gene is possibly TRBD1 (5 bases). Deletions cut 3 bases from V and 3 bases from J, with 17 bases between. This CDR3 region has 17 residues. CDR1 MNHEY and CDR2 SMNVEV come from the germline V gene (reference sequence). The CDR3 DNA reads TGTGCCAGCAGTTTGGGGCTGGGTAGGGAGGCTAATGAAAAACTGTTTTTT. Protein: CASSLGLGREANEKLFF.

This rearrangement joins TRBV7-2 to TRBJ2-7, with D uncertain. The CDR3 consists of 13 residues. V was pared by 0 bases and J by 6 bases, with 9 bases between. Germline V CDR1 and CDR2: SGHTA, FQGNSA. The CDR3 region is CASSLAELTEQYF. CDR3 nucleotides: TGTGCCAGCAGCTTAGCGGAGCTAACCGAGCAGTACTTC.

This clone has a single count. The chain recombines TRBV15 with TRBJ1-5, with 8 nucleotides matching TRBD1. The V gene end was trimmed by 0 bases and the J gene end by 6 bases; junction bases not matched to a gene: 7. There are 16 residues in the CDR3. Germline V gives CDR1 LNHNV, CDR2 YYDKDF (reference sequence). DNA of the CDR3: TGTGCCACCAGCAGAGATCTAGGACAGGGCGGTCAGCCCCAGCATTTT. It codes for CATSRDLGQGGQPQHF. Complete variable domain (other parts from reference TRBV15 and TRBJ1-5): DAMVIQNPRYQVTQFGKPVTLSCSQTLNHNVMYWYQQKSSQAPKLLFHYYDKDFNNEADTPDNFQSRRPNTSFCFLDIRSPGLGDTAMYLCATSRDLGQGGQPQHFGDGTRLSIL.

The V and J genes are TRBV30 and TRBJ1-2; possibly TRBD1 for D (6 bases). V was clipped by 3 bases and J by 4 bases, with 12 bases between them. There are 13 residues in the CDR3. Germline CDR1 and CDR2: GTSNPN and SVGIG (reference sequence). In DNA form, the CDR3 reads TGTGCCTGGAGCTCAGGACAGCCCTATGGCTACACCTTC. Amino acids: CAWSSGQPYGYTF.

CDR3 bases: TGTGCCTGGCAACCGGGACAGGGAGACTATGGCTACACCTTC. As protein: CAWQPGQGDYGYTF. The rearrangement joins TRBV30 to TRBJ1-2; 9 positions match TRBD1. With V trimmed by 5 bases and J by 3 bases, 7 bases remained unmatched. The CDR3 totals 14 residues. Germline V gene data show CDR1 as GTSNPN and CDR2 as SVGIG (reference sequence).

The genes are TRBV4-2 and TRBJ1-2; D is unclear. CDR3 length equals 15 residues. Germline loops: CDR1 LGHNA, CDR2 YNFKEQ. The V end was cut by 6 bases, the J end by 8 bases, with 22 bases between. The chain's CDR3 is CASSQSPLPQRGYTF. In nucleotides, the CDR3 is TGTGCCAGCAGTCAGTCCCCCCTCCCCCAGCGGGGCTACACCTTC.

This clone turned up a few times. The V call is TRBV28, the J call TRBJ1-1; the match to TRBD1 covers 8 bases. J lost 4 bases, V lost 3 bases, and 10 bases had no gene match. Germline V gene sequence: CDR1 MDHEN, CDR2 SYDVKM. The CDR3 extends over 16 amino acids. CDR3 DNA: TGTGCCAGCAGTTTTTACCGCCAGGGGGCAGGCACTGAAGCTTTCTTT. Protein sequence: CASSFYRQGAGTEAFF.

This clone came up once. The chain is built from TRBV6-1 and TRBJ2-5; the D is unclear. The last part of the DNA fits TRBJ2-7 better; the J call may be wrong. The CDR3 runs to 12 residues. Looked up from germline, CDR1 is MNHNS and CDR2 is SASEGT. CDR3 protein: CASSEWDYEQYF. The CDR3 DNA reads as TGTGCCAGCAGTGAATGGGACTACGAGCAGTACTTC.